This passage covers 7 T cell receptor beta chains from one sample sequenced in a study of cytomegalovirus exposure and HLA in healthy donors (dated by TCRdb to the late 2010s). Libraries were constructed by the immunoSEQ multiplex PCR assay. A mixture of 60 forward primers for TCR Vbeta segments and 13 reverse primers for TCR Jbeta segments was used in the multiplex PCR. This immuneACCESS table, as held by TCRdb, lists in-frame sequences with V and J called but not all clones. Of the missing ones, under half trace to an unresolved V gene in checked studies; the others have no known cause. The sample profile shows 200,000 to 250,000 clones; about 85% of them were found once. Of the sample, 1.3% falls within the top ten clones. Sequenced sample: PBMCs. The origin of the receptors is a human donor in good health.

This chain links TRBV12-5 with TRBJ2-5, with a possible D match to TRBD1 (5 bases). The DNA end favors TRBJ2-7, so the J call may be wrong. The germline CDR1 and CDR2 sequences are LGHNT and FRNRAP. The CDR3 is made up of 18 amino acids. The CDR3 region is CASGLVPTALVSFYEQYF. The CDR3 DNA is TGTGCTAGTGGTTTGGTCCCGACAGCATTAGTCTCCTTTTACGAGCAGTACTTC.

This clone has a single count. The V gene is TRBV10-3, the J gene TRBJ2-5; 9 nucleotides line up with TRBD1. CDR1 is ENHRY, CDR2 SYGVKD, per germline. The CDR3 totals 15 residues. The V gene end was trimmed by 6 bases and the J gene end by 3 bases; junction bases not matched to a gene: 8. CDR3 protein: CAIRSRTGEKETQYF. CDR3 DNA sequence: TGTGCCATCAGATCCCGGACAGGGGAAAAAGAGACCCAGTACTTC.

CDR3 sequence reads: CASSLSGTDYEQYF. CDR3 DNA sequence: TGTGCCAGCAGCTTAAGTGGGACAGATTACGAGCAGTACTTC. The chain recombines TRBV7-3 with TRBJ2-5; 7 bases are shared with TRBD1. The DNA end is a closer match to TRBJ2-7, so the J assignment may be wrong. Germline-derived CDR1 and CDR2 are SGHTA and FQGTGA. The CDR3 runs to 14 residues.

The chain couples TRBV5-1 to TRBJ1-3; 9 bases match TRBD1. The CDR3 spans 18 residues. J gave up 0 bases and V 0 bases, and 7 bases lay outside the gene matches. Per the germline V gene, CDR1 is SGHRS and CDR2 is YFSETQ. In DNA form, the CDR3 reads TGCGCCAGCAGCTTGGAAGGGACAGGGACGAGCTCTGGAAACACCATATATTTT. Translating it yields CASSLEGTGTSSGNTIYF.

The chain couples TRBV7-9 to TRBJ2-1, with 11 bases lining up with TRBD2. This CDR3 spans 18 amino acids. Germline values: CDR1 SEHNR, CDR2 FQNEAQ (reference sequence). Unmatched junction bases numbered 15, after V lost 6 bases and J lost 5 bases. The CDR3 DNA sequence: TGTGCCAGCAGACCAGGGACTAGCGGAACCCTGGGACACAATGAGCAGTTCTTC. Translation: CASRPGTSGTLGHNEQFF.

The chain employs TRBV10-3 and TRBJ2-7; D remains unclear. The CDR3 is made up of 12 amino acids. Germline values: CDR1 ENHRY, CDR2 SYGVKD. V was pared by 6 bases and J by 4 bases, with 10 bases between. CDR3 bases: TGTGCCATCAGCCGAGAAGAATACGAGCAGTACTTC. The encoded protein is CAISREEYEQYF.

The chain links TRBV7-8 to TRBJ1-2, with 8 bases aligning to TRBD1. Germline assignment: CDR1 SGHVS and CDR2 FQNEAQ. V lost 2 bases and J lost 0; bases outside the gene matches: 11. This CDR3 has 18 residues. The CDR3: CASSLNGAGGLANYGYTF. The CDR3 DNA reads as TGTGCCAGCAGCTTAAACGGGGCAGGGGGCCTAGCTAACTATGGCTACACCTTC.